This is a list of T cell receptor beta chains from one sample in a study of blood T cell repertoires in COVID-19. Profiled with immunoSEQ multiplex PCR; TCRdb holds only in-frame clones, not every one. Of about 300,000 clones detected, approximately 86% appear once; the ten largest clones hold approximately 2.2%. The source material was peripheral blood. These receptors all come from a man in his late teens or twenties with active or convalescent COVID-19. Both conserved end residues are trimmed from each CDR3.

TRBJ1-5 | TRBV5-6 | ASSQQGLNQPQH
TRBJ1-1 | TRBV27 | ASSRRGQGLRTEAF
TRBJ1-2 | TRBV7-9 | ASSRLHGYGYT
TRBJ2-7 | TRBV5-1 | ASSFGTLYEQY
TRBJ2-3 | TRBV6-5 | ASSYGGADTQY
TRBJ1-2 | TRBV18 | ASSSFTGTGAGYT
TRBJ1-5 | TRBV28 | ASSYRAPYQPQH
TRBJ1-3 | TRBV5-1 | ASSWGDSGNTIY
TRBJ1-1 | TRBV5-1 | ASSPSIRGTEAF
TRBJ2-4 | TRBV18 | ASSPPSGRFRNIQY
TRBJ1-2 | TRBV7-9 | ASSPRGVYGYT
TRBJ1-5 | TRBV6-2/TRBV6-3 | ASSYSRPRDRGGNQPQH
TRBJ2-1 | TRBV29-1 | SVVEGGSYNEQF
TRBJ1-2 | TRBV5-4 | ASSLRDRYINYGYT
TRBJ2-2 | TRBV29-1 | SASSGSDPNTGELF
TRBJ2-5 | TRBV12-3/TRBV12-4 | ASSLGLAGD
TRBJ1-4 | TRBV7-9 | ASSTDRGSNEKLF
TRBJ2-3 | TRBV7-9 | ASSPLAASTDTQY
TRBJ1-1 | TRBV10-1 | ASSSQGAREAF
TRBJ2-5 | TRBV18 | ASSPTSGETQY
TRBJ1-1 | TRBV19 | ASSDQGARTEAF
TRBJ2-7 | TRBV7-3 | ASSRVAAGEQY
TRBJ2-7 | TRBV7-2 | ASSLVLASDEQY
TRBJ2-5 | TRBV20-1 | SASPQYQETQY
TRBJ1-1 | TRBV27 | ASSSGQGPTEAF
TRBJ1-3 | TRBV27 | ASSSLPRGSGNTIY
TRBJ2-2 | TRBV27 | ASSWDGQGRTGELF
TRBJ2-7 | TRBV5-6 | ASSSGLAYEQY
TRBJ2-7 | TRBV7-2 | ASSPRLAETHEQY